This T cell receptor (beta chain) stems from a study of CD8 T cells in Susac syndrome. RNA in amounts of roughly 0.5 to 1 ug was reverse transcribed with random hexamers. Each CDR3 protein gets one entry after TCRdb re-called the immunoSEQ multiplex PCR reads with MiXCR. The sample lists roughly 200,000 distinct CDR3 sequences; about 95% were seen once. The CDR3 is made up of 13 amino acids. CDR1 and CDR2 from the germline V gene are DFQATT and SNEGSKA (reference sequence). The study sequenced TCR beta in blood CD8+ and CD4+ T cells. This chain links TRBV20-1 with TRBJ2-5; weak D call: TRBD2 (7 bases). The sample comprised CD4+ T cells from PBMCs. This clonotype was obtained from a human donor in good health. The CDR3 DNA sequence: TGCTCCCAAGGGGGGAGGGCAGGAGAGACCCAGTACTTC. Translated, it gives CSQGGRAGETQYF.